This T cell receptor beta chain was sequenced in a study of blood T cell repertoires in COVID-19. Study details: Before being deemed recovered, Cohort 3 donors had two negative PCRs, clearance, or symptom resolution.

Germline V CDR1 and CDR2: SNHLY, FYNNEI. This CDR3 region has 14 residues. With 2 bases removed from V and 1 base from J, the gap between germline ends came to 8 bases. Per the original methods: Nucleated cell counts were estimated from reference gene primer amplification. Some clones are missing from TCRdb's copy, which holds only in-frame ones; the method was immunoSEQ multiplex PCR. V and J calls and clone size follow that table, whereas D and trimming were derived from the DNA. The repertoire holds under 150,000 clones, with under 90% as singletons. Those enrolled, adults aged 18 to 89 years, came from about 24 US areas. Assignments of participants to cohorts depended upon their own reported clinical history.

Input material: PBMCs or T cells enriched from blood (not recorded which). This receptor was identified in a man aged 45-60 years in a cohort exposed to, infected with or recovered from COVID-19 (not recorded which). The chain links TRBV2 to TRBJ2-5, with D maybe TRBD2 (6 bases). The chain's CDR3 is CASSEWRGQETQYF. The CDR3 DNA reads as TGTGCCAGCAGTGAATGGCGGGGCCAAGAGACCCAGTACTTC. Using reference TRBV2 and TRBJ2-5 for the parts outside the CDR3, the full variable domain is EPEVTQTPSHQVTQMGQEVILRCVPISNHLYFYWYRQILGQKVEFLVSFYNNEISEKSEIFDDQFSVERPDGSNFTLKIRSTKLEDSAMYFCASSEWRGQETQYFGPGTRLLVL.